Below are 6 T cell receptor beta chains sequenced from a single sample in a study of blood T cell repertoires in COVID-19. The table came from immunoSEQ multiplex PCR; TCRdb's copy has only in-frame clones and leaves some out. This table holds tens of thousands of clones, around 84% found once. Sequencing was performed on peripheral blood. These receptors came from an older woman in a cohort sampled during active COVID-19.

The chain carries TRBV6-5 and TRBJ2-7, with D perhaps TRBD1 (6 bases). There are 15 residues in the CDR3. Germline CDR1 reads MNHEY; CDR2 reads SVGAGI. The V end was cut by 2 bases, the J end by 2 bases, with 13 bases between. In DNA, the CDR3 is TGTGCCAGCAGTTACGGGCTGACAGGAGCCTACGAGCAGTACTTC. It specifies CASSYGLTGAYEQYF.

The chain uses TRBV7-9 and TRBJ2-3; D is possibly TRBD2 (5 bases). CDR1 and CDR2 (germline): SEHNR, FQNEAQ (reference sequence). The CDR3 runs 15 residues. V shed 5 bases and J shed 8 bases, with 20 bases lying between them. CDR3 bases: TGTGCCAGCAGCCTGGGCCAACTCCCAGGAGGTACGCAGTATTTT. Translating it yields CASSLGQLPGGTQYF.

This clone was observed a few times. The gene calls are TRBV29-1 and TRBJ2-1; 8 nucleotides agree with TRBD1. V was pared by 3 bases and J by 15 bases, with 10 bases of the junction left unmatched. Germline V gives CDR1 SQVTM, CDR2 ANQGSEA. The CDR3 spans 12 residues. The CDR3 is CSVDRVGTGPFF. CDR3 nucleotides: TGCAGCGTTGATAGGGTGGGGACAGGCCCGTTCTTC.

The chain links TRBV30 to TRBJ2-5, with TRBD2 matching 7 bases. Germline-derived CDR1 and CDR2 are GTSNPN and SVGIG (reference sequence). CDR3 size: 13 residues. The V segment lost 3 bases and the J segment 5 bases; nucleotides outside the gene matches: 6. The CDR3 DNA reads TGTGCCTGGAGCGGCGGGAGTTCGGAGACCCAGTACTTC. Translated, it gives CAWSGGSSETQYF.

The chain links TRBV19 to TRBJ2-1; 9 bases are a match to TRBD2. This CDR3 is 15 amino acids long. Germline CDR1 and CDR2: LNHDA and SQIVND (reference sequence). V lost 3 bases and J lost 9; bases outside the gene matches: 9. The CDR3 nucleotides read TGTGCCAGTAGTATTCTCTCTAGCGGGACGGGTGAGCAGTTCTTC. It is translated as CASSILSSGTGEQFF.

The chain joins TRBV14 to TRBJ2-7; TRBD1 matches at 7 bases. Trimming at V came to 2 bases and at J to 3 bases, leaving 4 bases not matched to a gene. Germline V CDR1 and CDR2: SGHDN, FVKESK. The CDR3 loop spans 14 amino acids. In nucleotides, the CDR3 is TGTGCCAGCAGCCAATACCAGGGGGACTACGAGCAGTACTTC. Its protein is CASSQYQGDYEQYF.